This paragraph reports one TCR beta chain. This clone was found once. The antigen it binds to is not known. Base qualities were left out, and no much larger clone turns up one base away. Measured from the cysteine to the phenylalanine, the CDR3 is 15 residues long. Only the CDR3 region is kept as DNA, spanning 45 bases read in frame from base 1. CDR1 and CDR2 (MNHEY, SVGAGI) derive from the germline V gene. Trimming removed 7 bases from V and 4 bases from J; the gene matches leave 8 bases unexplained. This sample was included in a study of blood T cell repertoires in COVID-19 (dated by TCRdb to 2018 to 2020). Regarding the study in general: The collaborator samples originated in the United States, Italy and Spain and spanned the acute and convalescent phases of COVID-19. The prospective study material was composed of cDNA or gDNA derived from T cells, B-cell-depleted T cells, or PBMCs. Deeply sampled blood TCRbeta repertoires from subjects exposed to, actively infected with, or recovered from COVID-19 were included in the dataset. The repertoires were released in a freely available public database intended as a resource for research on the immune response to SARS-CoV-2. Samples came from the ongoing ImmuneRACE study (first 160 participants) plus 1,254 subjects from 6 global collaborators. Sample metadata almost always included a de-identified subject ID, COVID-19 status, age in years and sex. Where available, HLA class I and class II types were obtained from metadata supplied by the sample provider rather than from assay-based typing.

The immunoSEQ Assay, a bias-controlled multiplex PCR, was used to amplify TCRbeta CDR3 regions from genomic DNA. Concerning the study's data processing: Nucleated cell counts per sample were estimated from amplification of reference gene primers within the assay. Sequence reads were collapsed and filtered to measure the absolute abundance of every unique TCRbeta CDR3 rearrangement. For each sample, productive Simpson clonality was calculated as the square root of Simpson's diversity index over productive rearrangements. Entries here come from immuneACCESS through TCRdb and include only in-frame sequences with V and J called. Some clones fail to appear in such tables; in the studies checked, an unresolved V gene covers under half of the shortfall, and the cause of the remainder is unknown. The V and J calls and clone size come from that table; D and trimming were worked out from the DNA. The sample table holds about 180,000 clones, of which roughly 90% were seen once. Of the sample, less than 25% falls within the top ten clones.

Collaborating institutions collected whole blood in K2EDTA tubes following their own protocols. For TCRbeta analysis, collaborators shipped samples in one of three forms: frozen whole blood, isolated PBMCs, or DNA extracted from either of those sample types. The investigation overall reported the following: The quantity of clinical and demographic metadata differed by source and by participant and was supplied without curation.

The sample comprised peripheral blood. The origin of this receptor is a man in his 70s with active or convalescent COVID-19. The chain uses TRBV6-5 and TRBJ2-2, and 8 junctional nucleotides match TRBD1. The nucleotide sequence reads as follows: TGTGCCAGCAACAAGGGACAGGATACCACCGGGGAGCTGTTTTTT. Its protein reads: CASNKGQDTTGELFF.